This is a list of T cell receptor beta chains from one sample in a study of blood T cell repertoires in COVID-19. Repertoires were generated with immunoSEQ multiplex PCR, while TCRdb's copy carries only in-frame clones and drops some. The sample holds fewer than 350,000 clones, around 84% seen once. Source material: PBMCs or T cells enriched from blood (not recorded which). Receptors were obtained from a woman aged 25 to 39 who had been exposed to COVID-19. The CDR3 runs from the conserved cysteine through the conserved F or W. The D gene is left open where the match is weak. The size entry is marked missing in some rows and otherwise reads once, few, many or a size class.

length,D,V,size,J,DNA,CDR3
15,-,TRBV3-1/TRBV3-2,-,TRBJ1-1,TGTGCCAGCAGCCAAGAAAGGGTAGGAGGCACTGAAGCTTTCTTT,CASSQERVGGTEAFF
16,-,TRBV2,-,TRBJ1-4,TGTGCCAGCCTACGGGGGACCACAGGGCGGGAGGAAAAACTGTTTTTT,CASLRGTTGREEKLFF
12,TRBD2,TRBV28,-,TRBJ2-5,TGTGCCAGCAGTTCCCCGGGAGGGACCCAGTACTTC,CASSSPGGTQYF
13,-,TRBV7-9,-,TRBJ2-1,TGTGCCAGCAGCCCAAAGGCGGGCAATGAGCAGTTCTTC,CASSPKAGNEQFF
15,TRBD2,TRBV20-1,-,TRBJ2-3,TGCAGTGCTAGTAGCGGGGGTTTTAGCACAGATACGCAGTATTTT,CSASSGGFSTDTQYF
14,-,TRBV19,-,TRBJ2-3,TGTGCCAGTAGTCTCTTTGAGGGAACAGATACGCAGTATTTT,CASSLFEGTDTQYF
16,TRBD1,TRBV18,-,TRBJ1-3,TGTGCCAGCTCACCAACCGGGACAGGGCCCCGAGACACCATATATTTT,CASSPTGTGPRDTIYF
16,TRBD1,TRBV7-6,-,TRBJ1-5,TGTGCCAGCAGCTCCTTAAGGGGGCCCGTCGGTCAGCCCCAGCATTTT,CASSSLRGPVGQPQHF
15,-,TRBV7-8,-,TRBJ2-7,TGTGCCAGCAGCTGGAGGGACAGTGCATTGAACGAGCAGTACTTC,CASSWRDSALNEQYF
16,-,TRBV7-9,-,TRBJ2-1,TGTGCCAGCAGCCTTACGCGGGGGCCCTCCTACAATGAGCAGTTCTTC,CASSLTRGPSYNEQFF
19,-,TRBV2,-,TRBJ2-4,TGTGCCAGCAGTGAAGCGACCAGTACGCGGAACCTAGCCAAAAACATTCAGTACTTC,CASSEATSTRNLAKNIQYF
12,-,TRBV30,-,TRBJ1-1,TGTGCCTGGAGTGTCGAGGGGGCTGAAGCTTTCTTT,CAWSVEGAEAFF
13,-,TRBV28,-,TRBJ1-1,TGTGCCAGCAGCTACATCGCGGCCACTGAAGCTTTCTTT,CASSYIAATEAFF
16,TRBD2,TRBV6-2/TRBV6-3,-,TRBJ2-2,TGTGCCAGCAGTTACGCGCGGGGGGGCCGCACCGGGGAGCTGTTTTTT,CASSYARGGRTGELFF
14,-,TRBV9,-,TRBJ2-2,TGTGCCAGCAGCGTAGGATCCCGGACCGGGGAGCTGTTTTTT,CASSVGSRTGELFF
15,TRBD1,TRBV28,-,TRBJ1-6,TGTGCCAGCAGTTCTAGGACAGGGTTACTTTCACCCCTCCACTTT,CASSSRTGLLSPLHF
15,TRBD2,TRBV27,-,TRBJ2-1,TGTGCCAGCAGTTTGGGGCTAGCGGGGATCAATGAGCAGTTCTTC,CASSLGLAGINEQFF
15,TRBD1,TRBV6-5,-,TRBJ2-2,TGTGCCAGCAAAGACGGGACAGGGGGTGCCGGGGAGCTGTTTTTT,CASKDGTGGAGELFF
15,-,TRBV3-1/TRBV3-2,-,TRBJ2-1,TGTGCCAGCAGCCAAGATCGAGGCACCTACAATGAGCAGTTCTTC,CASSQDRGTYNEQFF
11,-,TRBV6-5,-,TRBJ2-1,TGTGCCAGCAGGGAGGGTGGTGAGCAGTTCTTC,CASREGGEQFF
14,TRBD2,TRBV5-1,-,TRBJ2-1,TGCGCCAGCAGCGCTAGCGGGGGGTACAATGAGCAGTTCTTC,CASSASGGYNEQFF
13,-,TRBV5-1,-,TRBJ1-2,TGCGCCAGCAGCTTTGAAGGGAGCTATGGCTACACCTTC,CASSFEGSYGYTF
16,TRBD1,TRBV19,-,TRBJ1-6,TGTGCCAGTAGTCGGACAGGGAGAAGCCTAAATTCACCCCTCCACTTT,CASSRTGRSLNSPLHF
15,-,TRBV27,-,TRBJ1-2,TGTGCCAGCAGGACCTCCGAGACAGCAAACTATGGCTACACCTTC,CASRTSETANYGYTF
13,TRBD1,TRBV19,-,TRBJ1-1,TGTGCCAGTATGGGGGACAGGGGCACTGAAGCTTTCTTT,CASMGDRGTEAFF
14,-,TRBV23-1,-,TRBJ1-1,TGCGCCAGCAGCCAAAGACAGGAGAACACTGAAGCTTTCTTT,CASSQRQENTEAFF
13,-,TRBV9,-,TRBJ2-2,TGTGCCAGCAGCCAGGGGGGAACCGGGGAGCTGTTTTTT,CASSQGGTGELFF
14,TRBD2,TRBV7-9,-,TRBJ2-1,TGTGCCAGCAGCTGGCTAGCGGGGACCAATGAGCAGTTCTTC,CASSWLAGTNEQFF
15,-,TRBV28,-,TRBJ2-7,TGTGCCAGCAGTCCAACCGGGACATCCTCCTACGAGCAGTACTTC,CASSPTGTSSYEQYF
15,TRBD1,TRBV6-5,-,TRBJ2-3,TGTGCCAGCAGTCAATGGACAGGGGCCACAGATACGCAGTATTTT,CASSQWTGATDTQYF
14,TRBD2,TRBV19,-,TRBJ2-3,TGTGCCAGTCGTGCGGGGGGGCCTTCAGATACGCAGTATTTT,CASRAGGPSDTQYF
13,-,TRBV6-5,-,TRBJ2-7,TGTGCCAGCATGGGCGGGTACTCCTACGAGCAGTACTTC,CASMGGYSYEQYF
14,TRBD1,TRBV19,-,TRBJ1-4,TGTGCCAGTAGCGACAGGGGTATTAATGAAAAACTGTTTTTT,CASSDRGINEKLFF
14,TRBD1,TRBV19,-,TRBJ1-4,TGTGCCAGTAAAATGACAGGGTTTAATGAAAAACTGTTTTTT,CASKMTGFNEKLFF
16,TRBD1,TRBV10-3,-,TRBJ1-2,TGTGCCATCAGACGGACAGGGCCACGGACCAACTATGGCTACACCTTC,CAIRRTGPRTNYGYTF
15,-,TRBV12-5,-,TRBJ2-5,TGTGCTAGTGGTTTGGTACTAGGTAGTCGAGAGACCCAGTACTTC,CASGLVLGSRETQYF
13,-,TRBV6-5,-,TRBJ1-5,TGTGCCACCGGACAGAGATCCAATCAGCCCCAGCATTTT,CATGQRSNQPQHF
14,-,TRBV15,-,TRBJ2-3,TGTGCCACCAGCAGAGAGATAGCAACGGATACGCAGTATTTT,CATSREIATDTQYF
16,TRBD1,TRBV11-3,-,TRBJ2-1,TGTGCCAGCAGCTTAACACCTCAGACAGGGAACAATGAGCAGTTCTTC,CASSLTPQTGNNEQFF
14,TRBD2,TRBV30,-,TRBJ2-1,TGTGCCCGTACCGGGACTAGCGGGGGGGCCGGGCAGTTCTTC,CARTGTSGGAGQFF
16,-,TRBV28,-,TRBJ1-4,TGTGCCAGCAGTTTAGGAGGGGCAGGAACTAATGAAAAACTGTTTTTT,CASSLGGAGTNEKLFF
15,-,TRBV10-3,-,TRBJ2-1,TGTGCCATCAGTGACTGGGAGTTCCACTACAATGAGCAGTTCTTC,CAISDWEFHYNEQFF
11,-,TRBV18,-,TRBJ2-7,TGTGCCAGCTCCCAGCCGGGCGAGCAGTACTTC,CASSQPGEQYF
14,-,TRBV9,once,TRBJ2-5,TGTGCCAGCAGCGCAGCGACTAGGTTTGAGACCCAGTACTTC,CASSAATRFETQYF
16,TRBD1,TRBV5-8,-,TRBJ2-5,TGTGCCAGCACCCCGACAGGGGGCGCAGGAAGAGAGACCCAGTACTTC,CASTPTGGAGRETQYF
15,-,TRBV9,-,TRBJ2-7,TGTGCCAGCAGCCCCAGTTGGCTTATATCCTACGAGCAGTACTTC,CASSPSWLISYEQYF
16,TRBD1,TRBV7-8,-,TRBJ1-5,TGTGCCAGCAGCCCACTTAGGACAGGCAATAATCAGCCCCAGCATTTT,CASSPLRTGNNQPQHF
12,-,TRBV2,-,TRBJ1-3,TGTGCCAGCAGTGACGGGGGGAACACCATATATTTT,CASSDGGNTIYF
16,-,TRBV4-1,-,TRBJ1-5,TGCGCCAGCAGCCAAGAATATAGCACGAATCTGCAGCCCCAGCATTTT,CASSQEYSTNLQPQHF
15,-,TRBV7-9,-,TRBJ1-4,TGTGCCAGCAGCTCCCGGACAGTCGGGACTGAAAAACTGTTTTTT,CASSSRTVGTEKLFF
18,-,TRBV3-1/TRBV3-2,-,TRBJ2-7,TGTGCCAGCAGCCAACCACAAATGGGACAACTATTCTCCTACGAGCAGTACTTC,CASSQPQMGQLFSYEQYF
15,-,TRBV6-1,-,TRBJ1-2,TGTGCCAGCAGTGACAAAGAAAGGGGGTTCTATGGCTACACCTTC,CASSDKERGFYGYTF